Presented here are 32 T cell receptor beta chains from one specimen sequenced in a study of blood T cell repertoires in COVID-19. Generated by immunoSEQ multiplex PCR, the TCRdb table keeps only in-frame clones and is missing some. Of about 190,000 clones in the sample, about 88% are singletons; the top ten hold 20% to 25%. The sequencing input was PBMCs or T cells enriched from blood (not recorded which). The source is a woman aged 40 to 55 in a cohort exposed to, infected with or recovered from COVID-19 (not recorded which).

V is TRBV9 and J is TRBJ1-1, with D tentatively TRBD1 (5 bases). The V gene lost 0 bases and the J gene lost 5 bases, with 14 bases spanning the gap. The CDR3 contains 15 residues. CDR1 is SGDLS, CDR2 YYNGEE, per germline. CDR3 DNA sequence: TGTGCCAGCAGCGTAGCCCAGGGAGGATGGACTGAAGCTTTCTTT. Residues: CASSVAQGGWTEAFF.

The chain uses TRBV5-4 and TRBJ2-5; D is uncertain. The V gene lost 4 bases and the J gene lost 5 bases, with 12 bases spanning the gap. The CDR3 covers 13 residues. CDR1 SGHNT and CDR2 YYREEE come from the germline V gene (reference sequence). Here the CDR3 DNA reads TGTGCCAGCAGCCCCACGTCGAGGGAGACCCAGTACTTC. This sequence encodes CASSPTSRETQYF.

For the CDR3, the DNA is TGTGCCACCAGTGACCCGGGACTAGCGGGCCCCGGGGAGCTGTTTTTT. Translated, it gives CATSDPGLAGPGELFF. V and J are TRBV24-1 and TRBJ2-2, with 12 bases matching TRBD2. Losses at the gene ends were 4 bases for V and 6 bases for J; bases not matched to a gene: 5. The CDR3 is 16 residues long. CDR1 is KGHDR, CDR2 SFDVKD, per germline.

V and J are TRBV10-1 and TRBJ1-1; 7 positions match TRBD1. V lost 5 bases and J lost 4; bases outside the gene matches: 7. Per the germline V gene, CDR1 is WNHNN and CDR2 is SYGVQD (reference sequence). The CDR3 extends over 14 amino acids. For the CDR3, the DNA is TGCGCCAGCAGTCCTGGACAGGCGGTCACTGAAGCTTTCTTT. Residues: CASSPGQAVTEAFF.

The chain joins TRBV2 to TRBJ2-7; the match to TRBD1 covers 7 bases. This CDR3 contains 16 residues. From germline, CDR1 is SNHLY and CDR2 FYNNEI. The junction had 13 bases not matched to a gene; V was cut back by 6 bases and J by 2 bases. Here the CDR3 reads CASSVQNRDSTYEQYF. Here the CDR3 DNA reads TGTGCCAGCAGCGTTCAAAATAGGGACAGCACCTACGAGCAGTACTTC.

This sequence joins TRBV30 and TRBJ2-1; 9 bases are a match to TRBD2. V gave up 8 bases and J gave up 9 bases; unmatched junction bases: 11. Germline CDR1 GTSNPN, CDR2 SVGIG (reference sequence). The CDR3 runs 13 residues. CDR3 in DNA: TGTGCCGGATCGTGGACTAGCGACGGTGAGCAGTTCTTC. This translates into CAGSWTSDGEQFF. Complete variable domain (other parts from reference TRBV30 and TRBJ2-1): SQTIHQWPATLVQPVGSPLSLECTVEGTSNPNLYWYRQAAGRGLQLLFYSVGIGQISSEVPQNLSASRPQDRQFILSSKKLLLSDSGFYLCAGSWTSDGEQFFGPGTRLTVL.

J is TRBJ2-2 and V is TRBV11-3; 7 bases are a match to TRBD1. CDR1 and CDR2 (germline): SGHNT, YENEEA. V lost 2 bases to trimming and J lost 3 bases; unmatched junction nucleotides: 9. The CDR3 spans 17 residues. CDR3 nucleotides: TGTGCCAGCAGCTTAATGAAGGGGGCTTTGGACACCGGGGAGCTGTTTTTT. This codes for CASSLMKGALDTGELFF.

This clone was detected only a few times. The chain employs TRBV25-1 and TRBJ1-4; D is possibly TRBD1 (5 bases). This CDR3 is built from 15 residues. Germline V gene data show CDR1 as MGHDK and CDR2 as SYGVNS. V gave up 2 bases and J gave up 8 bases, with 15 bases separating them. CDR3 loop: CASSEGGGRLEKLFF. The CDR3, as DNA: TGTGCCAGCAGTGAAGGGGGAGGGAGACTAGAAAAACTGTTTTTT.

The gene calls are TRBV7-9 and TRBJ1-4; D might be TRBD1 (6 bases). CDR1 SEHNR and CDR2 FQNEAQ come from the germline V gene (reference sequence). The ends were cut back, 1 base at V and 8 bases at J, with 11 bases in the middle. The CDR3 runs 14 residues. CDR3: CASSLVTGREKLFF. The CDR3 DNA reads TGTGCCAGCAGCTTAGTCACAGGGAGAGAAAAACTGTTTTTT.

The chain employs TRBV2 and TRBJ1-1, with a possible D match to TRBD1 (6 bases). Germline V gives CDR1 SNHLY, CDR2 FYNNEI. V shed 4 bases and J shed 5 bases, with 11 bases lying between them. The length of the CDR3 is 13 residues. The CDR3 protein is CASSADSRTEAFF. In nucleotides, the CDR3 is TGTGCCAGCAGTGCGGACAGTCGAACTGAAGCTTTCTTT.

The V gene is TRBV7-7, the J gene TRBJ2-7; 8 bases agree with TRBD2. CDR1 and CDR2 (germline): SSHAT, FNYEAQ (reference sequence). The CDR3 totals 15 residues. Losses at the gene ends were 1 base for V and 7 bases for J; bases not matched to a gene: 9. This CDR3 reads CASSLGSREAEEQYF. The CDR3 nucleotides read TGTGCCAGCAGCTTAGGCTCGCGGGAGGCGGAAGAGCAGTACTTC.

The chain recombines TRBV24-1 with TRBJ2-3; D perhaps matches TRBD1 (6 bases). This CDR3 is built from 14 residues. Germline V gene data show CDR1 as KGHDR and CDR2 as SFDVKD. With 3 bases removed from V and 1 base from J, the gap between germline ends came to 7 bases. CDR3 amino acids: CATSDRQGTDTQYF. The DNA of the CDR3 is TGTGCCACCAGTGATCGACAGGGCACAGATACGCAGTATTTT.

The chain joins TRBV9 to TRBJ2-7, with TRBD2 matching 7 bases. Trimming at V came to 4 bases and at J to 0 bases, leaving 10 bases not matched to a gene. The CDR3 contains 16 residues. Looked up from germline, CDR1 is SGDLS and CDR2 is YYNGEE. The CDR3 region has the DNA TGTGCCAGCAGCCCCCCGGGGAGGGCCACCTCCTACGAGCAGTACTTC. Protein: CASSPPGRATSYEQYF.

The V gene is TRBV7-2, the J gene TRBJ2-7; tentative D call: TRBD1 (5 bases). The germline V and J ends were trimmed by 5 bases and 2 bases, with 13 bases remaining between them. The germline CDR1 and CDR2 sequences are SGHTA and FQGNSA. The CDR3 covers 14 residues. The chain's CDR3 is CASSPWAGTYEQYF. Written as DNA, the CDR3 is TGTGCCAGCAGCCCCTGGGCAGGGACCTACGAGCAGTACTTC. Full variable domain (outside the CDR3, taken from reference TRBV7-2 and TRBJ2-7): GAGVSQSPSNKVTEKGKDVELRCDPISGHTALYWYRQSLGQGLEFLIYFQGNSAPDKSGLPSDRFSAERTGGSVSTLTIQRTQQEDSAVYLCASSPWAGTYEQYFGPGTRLTVT.

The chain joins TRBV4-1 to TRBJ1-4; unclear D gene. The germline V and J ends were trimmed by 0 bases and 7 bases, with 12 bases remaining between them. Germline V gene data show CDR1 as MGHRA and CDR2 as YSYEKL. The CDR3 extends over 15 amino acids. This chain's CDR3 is CASSQDGRPPEKLFF. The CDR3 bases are TGCGCCAGCAGCCAAGATGGGAGGCCCCCTGAAAAACTGTTTTTT.

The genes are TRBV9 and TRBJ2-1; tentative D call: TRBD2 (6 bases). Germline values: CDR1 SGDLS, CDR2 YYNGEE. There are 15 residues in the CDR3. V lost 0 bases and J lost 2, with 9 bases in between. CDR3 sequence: CASSVGGLPYNEQFF. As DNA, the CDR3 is TGTGCCAGCAGCGTAGGTGGACTACCCTACAATGAGCAGTTCTTC.

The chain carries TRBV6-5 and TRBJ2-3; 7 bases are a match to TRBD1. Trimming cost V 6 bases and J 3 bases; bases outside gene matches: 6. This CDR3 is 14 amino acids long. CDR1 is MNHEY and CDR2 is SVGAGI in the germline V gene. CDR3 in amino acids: CASRVDRATDTQYF. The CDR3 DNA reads TGTGCCAGCAGAGTCGACAGGGCAACAGATACGCAGTATTTT.

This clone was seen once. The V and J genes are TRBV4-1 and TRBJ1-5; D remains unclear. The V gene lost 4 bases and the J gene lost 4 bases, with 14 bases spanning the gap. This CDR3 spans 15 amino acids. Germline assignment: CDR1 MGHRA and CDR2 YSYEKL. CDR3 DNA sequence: TGCGCCAGCAGCCCTTCACCCGGAGAAAATCAGCCCCAGCATTTT. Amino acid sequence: CASSPSPGENQPQHF.

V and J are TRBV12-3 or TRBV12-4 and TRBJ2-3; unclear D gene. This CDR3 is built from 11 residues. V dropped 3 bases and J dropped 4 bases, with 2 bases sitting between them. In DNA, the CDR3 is TGTGCCAGCAGTTTCTCAGATACGCAGTATTTT. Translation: CASSFSDTQYF.

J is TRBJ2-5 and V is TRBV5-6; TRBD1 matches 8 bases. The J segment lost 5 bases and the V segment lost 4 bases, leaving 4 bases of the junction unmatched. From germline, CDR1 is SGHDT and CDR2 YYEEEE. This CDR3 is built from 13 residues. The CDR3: CASSLDRVETQYF. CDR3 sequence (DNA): TGTGCCAGCAGCCTGGACAGGGTCGAGACCCAGTACTTC.

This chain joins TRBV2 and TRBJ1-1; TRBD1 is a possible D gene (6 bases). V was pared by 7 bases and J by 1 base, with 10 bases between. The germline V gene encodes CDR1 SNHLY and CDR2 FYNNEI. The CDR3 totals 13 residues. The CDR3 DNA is TGTGCCAGCATGTCGGACAGGAACACTGAAGCTTTCTTT. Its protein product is CASMSDRNTEAFF.

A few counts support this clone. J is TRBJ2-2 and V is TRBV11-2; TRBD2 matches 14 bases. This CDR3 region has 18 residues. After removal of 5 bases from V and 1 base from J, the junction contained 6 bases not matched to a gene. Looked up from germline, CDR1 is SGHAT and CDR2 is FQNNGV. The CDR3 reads CASSTGLAGVRNTGELFF. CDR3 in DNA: TGTGCCAGCAGCACGGGACTAGCGGGAGTAAGGAACACCGGGGAGCTGTTTTTT.

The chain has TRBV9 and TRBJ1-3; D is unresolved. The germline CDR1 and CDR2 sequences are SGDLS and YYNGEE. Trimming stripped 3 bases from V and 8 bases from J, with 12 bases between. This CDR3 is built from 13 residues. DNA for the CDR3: TGTGCCAGCAGCGCGGCCGACCAGGACACCATATATTTT. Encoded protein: CASSAADQDTIYF.

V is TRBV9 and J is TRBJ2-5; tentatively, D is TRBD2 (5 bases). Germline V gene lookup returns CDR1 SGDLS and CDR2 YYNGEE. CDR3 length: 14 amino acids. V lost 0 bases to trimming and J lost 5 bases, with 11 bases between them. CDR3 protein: CASSVVQRSETQYF. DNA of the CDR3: TGTGCCAGCAGCGTAGTTCAGCGGTCGGAGACCCAGTACTTC.

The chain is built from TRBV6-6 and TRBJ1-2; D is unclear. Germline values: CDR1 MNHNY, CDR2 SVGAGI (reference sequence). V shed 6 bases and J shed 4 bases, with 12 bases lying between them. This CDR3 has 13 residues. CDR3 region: CASSLYRTYGYTF. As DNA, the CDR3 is TGTGCCAGCAGCCTTTACAGAACCTATGGCTACACCTTC.

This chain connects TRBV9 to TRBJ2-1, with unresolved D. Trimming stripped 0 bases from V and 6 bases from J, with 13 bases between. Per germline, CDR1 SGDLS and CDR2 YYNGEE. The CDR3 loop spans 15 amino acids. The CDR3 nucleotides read TGTGCCAGCAGCGTAGGGTCTAGGATGGGCAATGAGCAGTTCTTC. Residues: CASSVGSRMGNEQFF. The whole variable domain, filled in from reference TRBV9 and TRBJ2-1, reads DSGVTQTPKHLITATGQRVTLRCSPRSGDLSVYWYQQSLDQGLQFLIQYYNGEERAKGNILERFSAQQFPDLHSELNLSSLELGDSALYFCASSVGSRMGNEQFFGPGTRLTVL.

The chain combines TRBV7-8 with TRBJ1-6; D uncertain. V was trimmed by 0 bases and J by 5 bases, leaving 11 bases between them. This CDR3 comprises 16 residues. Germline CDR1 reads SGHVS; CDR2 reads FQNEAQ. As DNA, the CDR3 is TGTGCCAGCAGCTTAGCACGAGGATTTCATAATTCACCCCTCCACTTT. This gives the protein CASSLARGFHNSPLHF.

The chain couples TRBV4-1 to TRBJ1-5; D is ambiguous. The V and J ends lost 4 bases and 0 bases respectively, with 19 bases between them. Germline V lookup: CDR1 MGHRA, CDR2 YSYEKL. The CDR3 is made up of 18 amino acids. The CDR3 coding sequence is TGCGCCAGCAGCCCACGCCCGGGTCTCCGGGATAGCAATCAGCCCCAGCATTTT. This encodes CASSPRPGLRDSNQPQHF.

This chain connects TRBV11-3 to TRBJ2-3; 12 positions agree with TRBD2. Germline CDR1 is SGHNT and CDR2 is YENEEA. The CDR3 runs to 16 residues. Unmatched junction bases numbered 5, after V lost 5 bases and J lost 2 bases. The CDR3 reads CASSLLAGGSTDTQYF. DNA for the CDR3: TGTGCCAGCAGCCTACTAGCGGGGGGATCCACAGATACGCAGTATTTT.

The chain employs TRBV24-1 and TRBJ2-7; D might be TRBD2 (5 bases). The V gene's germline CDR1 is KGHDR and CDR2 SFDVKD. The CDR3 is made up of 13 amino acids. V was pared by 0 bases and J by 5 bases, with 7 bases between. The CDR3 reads CATSDLPGDEQYF. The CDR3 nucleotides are TGTGCCACCAGTGATTTGCCCGGGGACGAGCAGTACTTC.

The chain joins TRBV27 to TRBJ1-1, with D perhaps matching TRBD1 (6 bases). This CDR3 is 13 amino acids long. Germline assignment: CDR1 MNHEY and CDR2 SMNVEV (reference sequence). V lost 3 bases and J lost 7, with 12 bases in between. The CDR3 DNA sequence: TGTGCCAGCAGTTTCGGGGGGGCGGGTGAAGCTTTCTTT. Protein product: CASSFGGAGEAFF.

The CDR3 spells CASSQEVAGGSYEQYF. CDR3 sequence (DNA): TGCGCCAGCAGCCAAGAAGTAGCGGGGGGGTCCTACGAGCAGTACTTC. The rearrangement joins TRBV4-1 to TRBJ2-7, with TRBD2 identical over 11 bases. Trimming removed 0 bases from V and 1 base from J; junction bases left unmatched: 2. The CDR3 contains 16 residues. From germline, CDR1 is MGHRA and CDR2 YSYEKL.